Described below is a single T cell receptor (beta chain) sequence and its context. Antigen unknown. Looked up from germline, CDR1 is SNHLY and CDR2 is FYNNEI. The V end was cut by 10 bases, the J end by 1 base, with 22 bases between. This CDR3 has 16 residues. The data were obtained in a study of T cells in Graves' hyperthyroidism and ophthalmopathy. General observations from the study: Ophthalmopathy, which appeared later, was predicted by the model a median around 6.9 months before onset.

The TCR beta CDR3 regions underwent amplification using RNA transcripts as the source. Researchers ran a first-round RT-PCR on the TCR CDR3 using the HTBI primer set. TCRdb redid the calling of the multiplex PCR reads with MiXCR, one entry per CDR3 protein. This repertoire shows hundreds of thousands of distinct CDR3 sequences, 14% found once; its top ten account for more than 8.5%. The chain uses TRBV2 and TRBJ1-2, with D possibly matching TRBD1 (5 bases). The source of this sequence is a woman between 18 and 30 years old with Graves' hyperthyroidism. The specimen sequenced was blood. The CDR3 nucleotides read TGTGCCACCGCCAACCCCGGGACGGCCATTAACTATGGCTACACCTTC. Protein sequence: CATANPGTAINYGYTF. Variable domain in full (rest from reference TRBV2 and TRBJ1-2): EPEVTQTPSHQVTQMGQEVILRCVPISNHLYFYWYRQILGQKVEFLVSFYNNEISEKSEIFDDQFSVERPDGSNFTLKIRSTKLEDSAMYFCATANPGTAINYGYTFGSGTRLTVV.